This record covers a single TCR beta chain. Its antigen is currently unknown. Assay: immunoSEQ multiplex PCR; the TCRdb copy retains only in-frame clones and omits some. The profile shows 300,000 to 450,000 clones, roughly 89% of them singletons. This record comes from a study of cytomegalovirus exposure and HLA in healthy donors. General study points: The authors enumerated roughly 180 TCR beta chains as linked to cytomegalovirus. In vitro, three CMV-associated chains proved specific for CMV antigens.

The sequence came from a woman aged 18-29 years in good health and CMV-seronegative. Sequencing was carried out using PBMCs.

In DNA form, the CDR3 reads TGTGCCAGCAGCTCTAAAAGTCTGGCGGGCCCACCCCCCCACTATGGCTACACCTTC. This codes for CASSSKSLAGPPPHYGYTF. The chain combines TRBV9 with TRBJ1-2; D not resolved. The CDR3 has 19 amino acids. Trimming removed 4 bases from V and 3 bases from J, with 28 bases in between. Germline CDR1 reads SGDLS; CDR2 reads YYNGEE.